These 25 T cell receptor beta chains share one sample of origin, sequenced in a study of regulatory T cells in long-lasting Graves disease. Relying on iRepertoire HTBI primers and Arm-PCR of CDR3 regions, the team built TCR beta libraries. MiXCR, run by TCRdb on the multiplex PCR reads, gives a single entry per CDR3 protein. The profile covers around 480,000 distinct CDR3 sequences, with about 16% appearing a single time and roughly 25% taken by the ten largest. Time point indicated: newly diagnosed GD, antithyroid drugs for less than 3 months. PBMC RNA served as the TCR library source. This sample was shared with a second study, whose subject was T cells in Graves' hyperthyroidism and ophthalmopathy.

The specimen was peripheral blood mononuclear cells (PBMCs), collected at new diagnosis, from a patient treated with antithyroid drugs. The receptors stem from a woman aged 35-65 years with Graves disease.

CDR3 residues: CASRKTGGLTDTQYF. In DNA, the CDR3 is TGTGCCAGCAGAAAGACAGGGGGCCTCACAGATACGCAGTATTTT. V is TRBV6-2 or TRBV6-3 and J is TRBJ2-3, with 10 bases that match TRBD1. Germline V CDR1 and CDR2: MNHEY, SVGEGT. The J segment lost 2 bases and the V segment lost 6 bases, leaving 5 bases of the junction unmatched. The CDR3 is 15 amino acids.

This rearrangement joins TRBV29-1 to TRBJ1-3; no definite D call. Trimming pared 6 bases from V and 0 bases from J, leaving 9 bases between. The CDR3 has 13 residues. CDR1 and CDR2 from the germline V gene are SQVTM and ANQGSEA. CDR3 coding DNA: TGCAGCGTAAGATTGAGCTCTGGAAACACCATATATTTT. Amino acids: CSVRLSSGNTIYF. The whole variable domain, remainder taken from reference TRBV29-1 and TRBJ1-3, is SAVISQKPSRDICQRGTSLTIQCQVDSQVTMMFWYRQQPGQSLTLIATANQGSEATYESGFVIDKFPISRPNLTFSTLTVSNMSPEDSSIYLCSVRLSSGNTIYFGEGSWLTVV.

This clonotype showed up just a few times. This rearrangement joins TRBV12-3 or TRBV12-4 to TRBJ2-5; perhaps TRBD2 as D (6 bases). The CDR3 covers 12 residues. V lost 5 bases and J lost 7, with 11 bases in between. For the CDR3, the DNA is TGTGCCAGCAGTCTGACGGAGGGGACCCAGTACTTC. Amino acids: CASSLTEGTQYF.

This clonotype was counted a few times. The V gene is TRBV7-8, the J gene TRBJ1-5; TRBD1 matches at 8 bases. The CDR3 is made up of 17 amino acids. The germline gives CDR1 SGHVS, CDR2 FQNEAQ. Trimming took 5 bases from V and 2 from J; bases not matched to a gene: 11. The CDR3 coding sequence is TGTGCCAGCAGCCCCCACAGGGGGGTGGAAGGCAATCAGCCCCAGCATTTT. Amino acids: CASSPHRGVEGNQPQHF.

The CDR3 region is CASSLDRVKETQYF. DNA of the CDR3: TGTGCCAGCAGCTTGGACAGGGTCAAAGAGACCCAGTACTTC. The chain links TRBV5-5 to TRBJ2-5; D perhaps matches TRBD1 (6 bases). Germline assignment: CDR1 SGHKS and CDR2 YYEKEE (reference sequence). The ends were cut back, 0 bases at V and 3 bases at J, with 9 bases in the middle. This CDR3 contains 14 residues.

This clonotype was counted many times. The chain carries TRBV3-1 and TRBJ1-1; D is undetermined. The germline gives CDR1 LGHDT, CDR2 YNNKEL (reference sequence). V lost 4 bases and J 6 bases, leaving 12 bases between the germline ends. The CDR3 sequence is 13 residues long. In DNA, the CDR3 is TGTGCCAGCAGCCCCCGACTCCGCTCTGAAGCTTTCTTT. Amino acids: CASSPRLRSEAFF.

This clonotype was recorded at least ten times. The chain uses TRBV12-3 or TRBV12-4 and TRBJ1-2; D gene unclear. V was shortened by 7 bases and J by 5 bases, with 14 bases between the two germline ends. The CDR3 covers 13 residues. The CDR3, as DNA: TGTGCCAGCAAACCCGGGCCACCGTATGGCTACACCTTC. Protein product: CASKPGPPYGYTF.

The rearrangement uses TRBV3-1 and TRBJ2-4, with D tentatively TRBD2 (5 bases). The CDR3 runs 17 residues. The V and J ends lost 0 bases and 1 base respectively, with 13 bases between them. The germline V gene has CDR1 LGHDT and CDR2 YNNKEL (reference sequence). The CDR3 region is CASSQDLRERAKNIQYF. For the CDR3, the DNA is TGTGCCAGCAGCCAAGATCTTAGGGAGAGGGCCAAAAACATTCAGTACTTC.

The chain recombines TRBV5-1 with TRBJ2-1; 9 positions match TRBD1. CDR3 length: 16 residues. The germline V gene encodes CDR1 SGHRS and CDR2 YFSETQ. Unmatched junction bases numbered 13, after V lost 4 bases and J lost 8 bases. CDR3: CASSTTGTGNEDEQFF. CDR3 sequence (DNA): TGCGCCAGCAGCACCACCGGGACAGGGAATGAGGATGAGCAGTTCTTC.

The chain is built from TRBV10-2 and TRBJ2-7; D is uncertain. This CDR3 comprises 12 residues. CDR1 and CDR2 (germline): WSHSY, SAAADI. With 6 bases removed from V and 0 bases from J, the gap between germline ends came to 6 bases. This CDR3 is CASRSLSYEQYF. The CDR3 DNA is TGCGCCAGCAGGAGTCTCTCCTACGAGCAGTACTTC.

This clonotype was picked up many times. This chain joins TRBV20-1 and TRBJ2-1; TRBD2 agrees at 7 bases. Per germline, CDR1 DFQATT and CDR2 SNEGSKA (reference sequence). Trimming removed 3 bases from V and 5 bases from J; junction bases left unmatched: 4. This CDR3 contains 13 residues. CDR3 amino acids: CSASAAGNNEQFF. For the CDR3, the DNA is TGCAGTGCTAGTGCAGCGGGGAACAATGAGCAGTTCTTC.

This clonotype was seen at least ten times. The chain recombines TRBV20-1 with TRBJ1-1; D is perhaps TRBD1 (5 bases). Germline V gene lookup returns CDR1 DFQATT and CDR2 SNEGSKA (reference sequence). The V end was cut by 3 bases, the J end by 4 bases, with 12 bases between. This CDR3 comprises 13 residues. CDR3 bases: TGCAGTGCTAGCAGGGTGATTAGCACTGAAGCTTTCTTT. It codes for CSASRVISTEAFF.

This clonotype has a count of ten or more. V gene TRBV12-3 or TRBV12-4 combines with J gene TRBJ2-5, with 10 nucleotides matching TRBD2. The junction had 5 bases not matched to a gene; V was cut back by 5 bases and J by 5 bases. This CDR3 has 14 residues. This CDR3 is CASSLSGGSETQYF. The CDR3 DNA reads TGTGCCAGCAGTCTTAGCGGGGGGTCGGAGACCCAGTACTTC.

CDR3 nucleotides: TGTGCCAGCAGCGTAACTCAGGGCCGCTATGGCTACACCTTC. Residues: CASSVTQGRYGYTF. The gene calls are TRBV9 and TRBJ1-2; maybe TRBD1 (5 bases). Germline V gene sequence: CDR1 SGDLS, CDR2 YYNGEE. Trimming took off 1 base at V and 4 bases at J, with 11 bases between the two ends. CDR3 length equals 14 residues.

This clonotype was detected ten times or more. The rearrangement uses TRBV2 and TRBJ2-7, with 9 bases that match TRBD1. Germline lookup yields CDR1 SNHLY and CDR2 FYNNEI. The ends lost 4 bases at V and 3 bases at J; junction bases unmatched: 4. The CDR3 covers 14 residues. The CDR3 DNA reads as TGTGCCAGCAGTGGCGGACAGGGGTTCTACGAGCAGTACTTC. This translates into CASSGGQGFYEQYF.

The chain combines TRBV19 with TRBJ2-7; 11 bases are a match to TRBD1. Germline loops: CDR1 LNHDA, CDR2 SQIVND (reference sequence). The CDR3 extends over 18 amino acids. The J segment lost 4 bases and the V segment lost 6 bases, leaving 17 bases of the junction unmatched. The CDR3, as DNA: TGTGCCAGTAGCGGGACAGGGGGACCAACCTTGTCCGCGTACGAGCAGTACTTC. It encodes CASSGTGGPTLSAYEQYF.

The genes are TRBV19 and TRBJ1-3, with D hard to call. The CDR3 length is 14 residues. Germline CDR1 LNHDA, CDR2 SQIVND (reference sequence). Trimming pared 3 bases from V and 11 bases from J, leaving 17 bases between. The CDR3 is CASSIPARNTPIYF. CDR3 sequence (DNA): TGTGCCAGTAGTATCCCGGCCCGGAATACGCCCATATATTTT.

This clonotype came up many times. V gene TRBV3-1 combines with J gene TRBJ2-5; D gene uncertain. CDR3 length: 13 amino acids. The ends were cut back, 1 base at V and 2 bases at J, with 5 bases in the middle. CDR1 and CDR2 from the germline V gene are LGHDT and YNNKEL (reference sequence). The DNA of the CDR3 is TGTGCCAGCAGCCAAGTTCTTCAAGAGACCCAGTACTTC. It specifies CASSQVLQETQYF.

On this clonotype itself: This may stem from a read error, because a much larger clone lies one nucleotide away. The chain carries TRBV6-1 and TRBJ1-1; D not resolved. The CDR3 spans 14 residues. CDR1 is MNHNS, CDR2 SASEGT, per germline. CDR3 residues: CASSPLGSNTEALF. CDR3 nucleotides: TGTGCCAGCAGTCCCCTAGGCTCGAACACTGAAGCTCTCTTT.

In its sample, this clonotype was seen many times. The chain has TRBV6-1 and TRBJ1-6, with 7 nucleotides matching TRBD1. Germline V gene sequence: CDR1 MNHNS, CDR2 SASEGT. J lost 7 bases, V lost 2 bases, and 2 bases had no gene match. This CDR3 is 14 amino acids long. The CDR3 sequence: CASSEQQGNSPLHF. The CDR3 nucleotides are TGTGCCAGCAGTGAACAACAGGGGAATTCACCCCTCCACTTT.

V usage is TRBV12-3 or TRBV12-4 and J usage is TRBJ1-1; no firm D call. The CDR3 consists of 12 residues. V shed 1 base and J shed 11 bases, with 11 bases lying between them. As DNA, the CDR3 is TGTGCCAGCAGTTTAGAGGTGGCTCGGGCTTTCTTT. This encodes CASSLEVARAFF.

This clonotype was counted only a few times. The chain couples TRBV5-1 to TRBJ2-1; D call uncertain. CDR1 is SGHRS, CDR2 YFSETQ, per germline. V shed 4 bases and J shed 4 bases, with 12 bases lying between them. The CDR3 has 14 residues. The DNA of the CDR3 is TGCGCCAGCAGCCTCCGAGAGCTTTACAATGAGCAGTTCTTC. Protein product: CASSLRELYNEQFF. Complete variable domain (other parts from reference TRBV5-1 and TRBJ2-1): KAGVTQTPRYLIKTRGQQVTLSCSPISGHRSVSWYQQTPGQGLQFLFEYFSETQRNKGNFPGRFSGRQFSNSRSEMNVSTLELGDSALYLCASSLRELYNEQFFGPGTRLTVL.

As for this clonotype: It may be a read error: a sequence one base away is much more abundant. The rearrangement uses TRBV11-2 and TRBJ2-4, with TRBD2 as a possible D gene (6 bases). Trimming stripped 4 bases from V and 0 bases from J, with 28 bases between. This CDR3 spans 21 amino acids. Per germline, CDR1 SGHAT and CDR2 FQNNGV. As DNA, the CDR3 is TGTGCCAGCAGCTCCTTCCCGGGAGCTAGCGACTCCGGAGGAGCCAAAAACATTCAGTACTTC. It is translated as CASSSFPGASDSGGAKNIQYF. The full variable domain, its missing parts supplied by reference TRBV11-2 and TRBJ2-4, is EAGVAQSPRYKIIEKRQSVAFWCNPISGHATLYWYQQILGQGPKLLIQFQNNGVVDDSQLPKDRFSAERLKGVDSTLKIQPAKLEDSAVYLCASSSFPGASDSGGAKNIQYFGAGTRLSVL.

The sample holds many counts of this clonotype. Sequence at one end of the junction differs from germline and may be a read error. V usage is TRBV5-1 and J usage is TRBJ2-7; 9 nucleotides match TRBD1. The CDR3 spans 13 residues. CDR1 and CDR2 from the germline V gene are SGHRS and YFSETQ. CDR3 bases: TGTGCCAGCAGCTCCGGGACAGGGAACGAGCAGTACTTC. Its protein product is CASSSGTGNEQYF.

The sample holds many counts of this clonotype. The V call is TRBV12-3 or TRBV12-4, the J call TRBJ1-5; D uncertain. The CDR3 is made up of 14 amino acids. Trimming shortened V by 7 bases and J by 7 bases, and 17 bases separated the two germline ends. The CDR3 reads CASTFTAGSQPQHF. CDR3 coding DNA: TGTGCCAGCACCTTCACGGCAGGATCCCAGCCCCAGCATTTT.